Presented here are 15 T cell receptor beta chains from one specimen sequenced in a study of identical twins. Each CDR3 protein gets one entry after TCRdb re-called the 5' RACE reads with MiXCR. The repertoire holds approximately 530,000 distinct CDR3 sequences, with about 20% as singletons. These data were also filed under a second study, of yellow fever vaccine responses in identical twins.

Sequenced material: CD4+ T cells sorted from blood. The receptor set was obtained from a woman younger than 35 in good health.

This chain uses TRBV28 with TRBJ2-7, with 7 bases matching TRBD1. The CDR3 is 14 amino acids. Trimming took 6 bases from V and 2 from J; bases not matched to a gene: 7. Germline loops: CDR1 MDHEN, CDR2 SYDVKM. CDR3 sequence (DNA): TGTGCCAGCAGCCAGGGGGACAAGACCTACGAGCAGTACTTC. Translated, it gives CASSQGDKTYEQYF.

This sequence joins TRBV29-1 and TRBJ2-2; 7 positions agree with TRBD1. V gave up 4 bases and J gave up 3 bases; unmatched junction bases: 5. This CDR3 comprises 14 residues. Germline CDR1 reads SQVTM; CDR2 reads ANQGSEA. CDR3 bases: TGCAGCGTTGTGAGGCAGGGGGACACCGGGGAGCTGTTTTTT. Residues: CSVVRQGDTGELFF.

This clonotype was counted between two and nine times. The gene calls are TRBV3-1 and TRBJ2-5, with D possibly TRBD2 on 5 matching bases. The length of the CDR3 is 15 residues. Germline values: CDR1 LGHDT, CDR2 YNNKEL (reference sequence). V was pared by 5 bases and J by 2 bases, with 15 bases between. This CDR3 reads CASSVREGLQETQYF. The DNA of the CDR3 is TGTGCCAGCAGCGTACGGGAAGGTCTTCAAGAGACCCAGTACTTC.

The chain is built from TRBV5-6 and TRBJ2-4; D is undetermined. Germline V CDR1 and CDR2: SGHDT, YYEEEE. Trimming removed 6 bases at V and 2 bases at J, with 12 bases between. The CDR3 runs 14 residues. CDR3 bases: TGTGCCAGCAATCAGAAACTATCCAAAAACATTCAGTACTTC. Translated, it gives CASNQKLSKNIQYF.

This clonotype has more than one count but fewer than ten. The V call is TRBV29-1, the J call TRBJ2-3; D might be TRBD1 (6 bases). V lost 7 bases, J lost 0 bases, and 11 bases lay in between. The germline CDR1 and CDR2 sequences are SQVTM and ANQGSEA. There are 13 residues in the CDR3. The CDR3 nucleotides are TGCAGCGCCGGGGACATTAGCACAGATACGCAGTATTTT. The encoded protein is CSAGDISTDTQYF.

This clonotype has a handful of counts. This chain connects TRBV18 to TRBJ1-2; D is unclear. Trimming shortened V by 6 bases and J by 0 bases, and 8 bases separated the two germline ends. Germline-derived CDR1 and CDR2 are KGHSH and LQKENI. This CDR3 region has 13 residues. The CDR3 DNA sequence: TGTGCCAGCTCCCCTACAACTAACTATGGCTACACCTTC. Translated, it gives CASSPTTNYGYTF.

This sequence joins TRBV5-6 and TRBJ2-3; 7 bases line up with TRBD2. This CDR3 region has 14 residues. J lost 4 bases, V lost 7 bases, and 9 bases had no gene match. Germline CDR1 is SGHDT and CDR2 is YYEEEE. The CDR3 here is CASRGGGRPDTQYF. Written as DNA, the CDR3 is TGTGCCAGCCGTGGTGGCGGGAGACCAGATACGCAGTATTTT.

This clonotype was detected a few times. The CDR3 loop reads CASSWASPLDGYTF. CDR3 DNA sequence: TGTGCCAGCAGCTGGGCCTCGCCTCTTGATGGCTACACCTTC. This sequence joins TRBV5-6 and TRBJ1-2, with unresolved D. CDR1 and CDR2 (germline): SGHDT, YYEEEE. The CDR3 runs 14 residues. Between the trimmed V and J ends, which lost 3 bases and 6 bases, there was a span of 15 bases.

This clonotype was detected ten times or more. V gene TRBV10-2 combines with J gene TRBJ2-7; D assignment may be TRBD1 or TRBD2 (6 bases each). Between the trimmed V and J ends, which lost 3 bases and 6 bases, there was a span of 9 bases. Germline CDR1 WSHSY, CDR2 SAAADI. The CDR3 is made up of 12 amino acids. The chain's CDR3 is CASSEGGGEQYV. In DNA form, the CDR3 reads TGCGCCAGCAGTGAAGGAGGGGGCGAGCAGTACGTC.

V and J are TRBV15 and TRBJ1-4, with 7 nucleotides matching TRBD1. The trim removed 6 bases at V and 8 bases at J, leaving 12 bases unmatched. Germline lookup yields CDR1 LNHNV and CDR2 YYDKDF (reference sequence). The CDR3 spans 15 residues. The CDR3: CATRPNRGLGEKLFF. CDR3 bases: TGTGCCACCAGGCCAAACAGGGGATTAGGCGAAAAACTGTTTTTT.

This clonotype has just a few counts. The chain links TRBV2 to TRBJ2-4, with TRBD2 identical over 13 bases. The CDR3 runs 16 residues. After removal of 3 bases from V and 5 bases from J, the junction contained 4 bases not matched to a gene. Germline CDR1 reads SNHLY; CDR2 reads FYNNEI. The DNA for the CDR3 is TGTGCCAGCAGTGAGAGACTAGCGGGAGGCCAAAACATTCAGTACTTC. As protein: CASSERLAGGQNIQYF.

This clonotype was seen only a few times. This CDR3 is CASRRDGPYEQYV. As DNA, the CDR3 is TGTGCCAGCAGGCGCGACGGTCCCTACGAGCAGTACGTC. V and J are TRBV28 and TRBJ2-7; D remains unclear. Germline V CDR1 and CDR2: MDHEN, SYDVKM. The V end was cut by 6 bases, the J end by 2 bases, with 11 bases between. The CDR3 has 13 residues.

Concerning this clonotype: A junction end diverges from the germline sequence, so it may reflect a read error. This sequence joins TRBV20-1 and TRBJ2-7; TRBD2 might be the D (6 bases). CDR1 DFQATT and CDR2 SNEGSKA come from the germline V gene (reference sequence). This CDR3 has 15 amino acids. This CDR3 is CCARDGAGPSYEQYF. CDR3 DNA sequence: TGCTGTGCTAGAGATGGAGCGGGCCCCTCCTACGAGCAGTACTTC.

The rearrangement joins TRBV5-1 to TRBJ2-1; no firm D call. The CDR3 spans 14 residues. Germline V gene data show CDR1 as SGHRS and CDR2 as YFSETQ. With 0 bases removed from V and 6 bases from J, the gap between germline ends came to 10 bases. The CDR3, as DNA: TGCGCCAGCAGCTTGGGCTCAGAAAGCAATGAGCAGTTCTTC. Protein sequence: CASSLGSESNEQFF.

This clonotype has just a few counts. The rearrangement uses TRBV5-6 and TRBJ2-3; tentatively, D is TRBD1 (5 bases). Germline assignment: CDR1 SGHDT and CDR2 YYEEEE. This CDR3 has 17 residues. V lost 1 base and J lost 0, with 15 bases in between. This chain's CDR3 is CASSLPQGGKSTDTQYF. In DNA, the CDR3 is TGTGCCAGCAGCTTGCCGCAGGGCGGAAAGAGCACAGATACGCAGTATTTT.